The sequence of this TCR beta chain was determined in a study of CD8+ T cells in alopecia areata (dated by TCRdb to between 2017 and 2018). Broadly, across the study: The treated patients took part in an open-label pilot trial in which moderate-to-severe alopecia areata was treated with oral tofacitinib at 5 to 10 mg twice daily. Patients received tofacitinib for 6 to 18 months and were then followed off drug for 6 months to check for delayed response and recurrence. Disease severity in treated patients was measured with the SALT score, which quantifies the percentage of affected scalp surface area. RNA was extracted with the PAXgene miRNA kit for fixed scalp, the miRNeasy kit for PBMCs, and the RNeasy kit for mouse skin. Scalp clonality was compared among normal scalp (n=4), patchy alopecia areata scalp (n=8), and alopecia totalis/universalis scalp (n=8). Amplification of TCRbeta CDR3 regions was done by immunoSEQ multiplex PCR using 35 Vbeta forward primers and 13 Jbeta reverse primers. Tofacitinib-treated patients had biopsies at baseline and at 4 and 24 weeks of treatment, with a later scalp biopsy in several patients. The study used high-throughput TCRbeta sequencing to examine T cell clonal expansion in alopecia areata, in both the C3H/HeJ mouse model and human patients. Scalp tissue and sorted CD4+ and CD8+ peripheral blood T cells from patchy and totalis/universalis alopecia areata patients and from healthy controls were covered by human TCRbeta sequencing. The paper as a whole reports these results and caveats: Compared with normal scalp, lesional scalp, particularly in alopecia totalis/universalis, had higher clonality and more expanded CD8+ clones, which suggests antigenic drive. TCR sequences shared between patients were less clear than in mice, possibly partly because of HLA diversity in the patient population. Scalp TCR repertoire analysis is complicated because resident alphabeta T cells in normal human skin are also sequenced, whereas mouse skin is dominated by gammadelta T cells. Scalp clonality and the number of expanded CD8+ clones among the top 100 scalp clones were significantly decreased by tofacitinib. Many expanded lesional clones were found to persist in scalp and blood during tofacitinib treatment, and relapse after treatment cessation may be partly explained by this persistence. Because the treated cohort was small and included a single nonresponder, larger studies are needed to assess links between baseline CD8+ expansion and response.

As for this clone: What this receptor recognizes is not known. Qualities for individual bases were not recorded, and no much larger clone is one base off.

Spanning cysteine to phenylalanine, the CDR3 consists of 14 amino acids. Kept here is only the CDR3 DNA, which spans 42 bases and is read in frame from base 1. V is cut by 5 bases and J by 1 base, and the space between the germline ends is 11 bases. In the germline V gene, CDR1 corresponds to SGHAT and CDR2 to FQNNGV. Receptor libraries were prepared by the immunoSEQ multiplex PCR assay. To provide template for TCR sequencing, every sample had RNA extracted and reverse transcribed into cDNA. First-strand cDNA was synthesized using SuperScript III with a 2:1 mix of oligo-dT and random hexamers. A synthetic immune receptor repertoire was used to measure amplification bias, and any remaining bias was corrected computationally. Under the source paper's analysis protocol: After raw reads were preprocessed to remove errors, the CDR3 was defined following IMGT conventions as running from the conserved cysteine to phenylalanine. Clonality was computed as 1 minus the Shannon entropy, with the entropy normalized by log2 of the number of productive unique TCRs. Scalp TCRbeta sequences were cross-referenced with sorted blood CD4 and CD8 repertoires so that the CD4 or CD8 identity of scalp clones could be inferred. Entries here come from immuneACCESS through TCRdb and include only in-frame sequences with V and J called. Some clones fail to appear in such tables; in the studies checked, an unresolved V gene covers under half of the shortfall, and the cause of the remainder is unknown. The V and J calls and the clone size are those of that table, but D and trimming were determined from the DNA. This sample has about 290,000 clones in its table, and roughly 64% of those were observed once. The leading ten clones occupy around 1.8% of the sample.

The time point label for this specimen denotes: 24 weeks on oral tofacitinib. What this sample's treatment or condition label stands for: oral pan-JAK inhibitor, 5-10 mg twice daily. Lesional scalp punch biopsies and peripheral blood were obtained from alopecia areata patients. PBMCs were separated by density centrifugation and stained for CD3, CD4 and CD8, after which CD4+ and CD8+ T cells were sorted on a FACSAria. The receptor's source is a human donor with alopecia areata. This material consisted of CD4+ T cells sorted from blood, taken at week 24, from a patient treated with tofacitinib. The V gene is TRBV11-2 and the J gene is TRBJ1-2; TRBD1 could be the D gene, as 6 bases match. The bases are TGTGCCAGCAGCCCCATAGGGGGTAACTATGGCTACACCTTC. It translates to CASSPIGGNYGYTF. Beyond the CDR3, the reference TRBV11-2 and TRBJ1-2 genes provide the residues; the full variable domain reads: EAGVAQSPRYKIIEKRQSVAFWCNPISGHATLYWYQQILGQGPKLLIQFQNNGVVDDSQLPKDRFSAERLKGVDSTLKIQPAKLEDSAVYLCASSPIGGNYGYTFGSGTRLTVV.